Following are 16 T cell receptor beta chains from one sample sequenced in a study of T cells in Graves' hyperthyroidism and ophthalmopathy. Amplified regions were TCR beta CDR3 sequences from RNA transcripts. During a first-round RT-PCR of the TCR CDR3, the HTBI primer set was used. Using its own MiXCR run on the multiplex PCR reads, TCRdb lists one record per CDR3 protein. The sample consists of about 560,000 distinct CDR3 sequences, 46% of them appearing once. Material for sequencing was peripheral blood or thyroid tissue (not recorded which). These receptors originate from a woman between 18 and 29 years old with Graves' hyperthyroidism.

The CDR3 loop reads CAISESAVGYTEAFF. CDR3 nucleotides: TGTGCCATCAGTGAGTCGGCGGTAGGGTACACTGAAGCTTTCTTT. This chain uses TRBV10-3 with TRBJ1-1, with D unresolved. Germline-derived CDR1 and CDR2 are ENHRY and SYGVKD. The CDR3 has 15 residues. V was pared by 0 bases and J by 3 bases, with 11 bases between.

The chain uses TRBV24-1 and TRBJ2-6; D remains ambiguous. The CDR3 sequence is 15 residues long. V was cut by 4 bases and J by 4 bases, with 10 bases left in between. The germline CDR1 and CDR2 sequences are KGHDR and SFDVKD. The CDR3 reads CATSDWNAGANVLTF. The CDR3 DNA sequence: TGTGCCACCAGTGACTGGAACGCAGGGGCCAACGTCCTGACTTTC.

This clonotype was found many times. J is TRBJ2-7 and V is TRBV2; possibly TRBD2 for D (6 bases). V was shortened by 7 bases and J by 2 bases, with 18 bases between the two germline ends. Germline V gene lookup returns CDR1 SNHLY and CDR2 FYNNEI. There are 15 residues in the CDR3. This CDR3 reads CASTPLGGTAYEQYF. In DNA form, the CDR3 reads TGTGCCAGCACCCCGCTAGGAGGGACCGCCTACGAGCAGTACTTC.

DNA of the CDR3: TGTGCCAGCAGCTCCCCCTTGACAGGCAACTATGGCTACACCTTC. This codes for CASSSPLTGNYGYTF. The rearrangement joins TRBV7-8 to TRBJ1-2; D is possibly TRBD1 (6 bases). The CDR3 length is 15 residues. Per the germline V gene, CDR1 is SGHVS and CDR2 is FQNEAQ. V was pared by 4 bases and J by 2 bases, with 14 bases between.

A remark on this clonotype: The junction does not match germline at one end; this may be a read error. This chain links TRBV24-1 with TRBJ2-5; D not resolved. The CDR3 extends over 13 amino acids. Per the germline V gene, CDR1 is KGHDR and CDR2 is SFDVKD. The CDR3 DNA reads as TGTGCCAGCAGTTCCTACACAAAAAAGACCCAGTACTTC. Translated, it gives CASSSYTKKTQYF.

This clonotype appeared a single time. The V and J genes are TRBV7-4 and TRBJ2-5; D is possibly TRBD2 (5 bases). Trimming pared 6 bases from V and 3 bases from J, leaving 11 bases between. The CDR3 sequence is 13 residues long. Germline V gives CDR1 SGHVT, CDR2 SQSDAQ. This CDR3 reads CASSHREEETQYF. CDR3 DNA: TGTGCCAGCAGTCACCGGGAAGAAGAGACCCAGTACTTC. Full variable domain (missing parts from reference TRBV7-4 and TRBJ2-5): GAGVSQSPRYKVAKRGRDVALRCDSISGHVTLYWYRQTLGQGSEVLTYSQSDAQRDKSGRPSGRFSAERPERSVSTLKIQRTEQGDSAVYLCASSHREEETQYFGPGTRLLVL.

This clonotype was seen only a few times. This sequence joins TRBV7-2 and TRBJ2-7, with D possibly TRBD2 on 6 matching bases. Germline-derived CDR1 and CDR2 are SGHTA and FQGNSA. This CDR3 contains 14 residues. The ends were cut back, 3 bases at V and 0 bases at J, with 9 bases in the middle. CDR3 nucleotides: TGTGCCAGCAGCTTGGGAGGAACCTCCTACGAGCAGTACTTC. Its translation: CASSLGGTSYEQYF.

The chain recombines TRBV2 with TRBJ1-3, with no clear D. Trimming took off 5 bases at V and 7 bases at J, with 15 bases between the two ends. This CDR3 region has 14 residues. Looked up from germline, CDR1 is SNHLY and CDR2 is FYNNEI. This CDR3 reads CASSFGRAGNTIYF. The CDR3 DNA reads TGTGCCAGCAGTTTCGGTCGGGCCGGGAACACCATATATTTT.

This clonotype was seen only a few times. The rearrangement uses TRBV20-1 and TRBJ1-4; TRBD1 matches 10 bases. Germline values: CDR1 DFQATT, CDR2 SNEGSKA (reference sequence). CDR3 size: 13 residues. The CDR3 region has the DNA TGCAGAGAGGGGACAGGGGTACATGAAAAACTGTTTTTT. Protein sequence: CREGTGVHEKLFF.

This chain uses TRBV2 with TRBJ2-5; no clear D gene. From germline, CDR1 is SNHLY and CDR2 FYNNEI. V was trimmed by 6 bases and J by 9 bases, leaving 14 bases between them. The CDR3 spans 12 residues. CDR3 DNA: TGTGCCAGCAGCCGAGGCCCTTTGTCCCAGTACTTC. Protein sequence: CASSRGPLSQYF.

The sample holds many counts of this clonotype. This chain connects TRBV29-1 to TRBJ1-6; 8 nucleotides agree with TRBD1. The V segment lost 6 bases and the J segment 6 bases; nucleotides outside the gene matches: 7. From germline, CDR1 is SQVTM and CDR2 ANQGSEA. The CDR3 has 14 amino acids. CDR3 DNA sequence: TGCAGCGTCCGACTGGGACAGGTTAATTCACCCCTCCACTTT. Encoded protein: CSVRLGQVNSPLHF.

A note on this clonotype: A single base separates this from a much larger clone, so it may be a read error. This chain links TRBV10-3 with TRBJ1-1; D not resolved. V was shortened by 3 bases and J by 1 base, with 9 bases between the two germline ends. The germline gives CDR1 ENHRY, CDR2 SYGVKD. The CDR3 has 14 amino acids. The CDR3 here is CAISDVEENTEAFF. The DNA for the CDR3 is TGTGCCATCAGTGATGTGGAGGAGAACACTGAAGCTTTCTTT.

The chain combines TRBV5-1 with TRBJ1-3; D gene ambiguous. This CDR3 contains 13 residues. The ends were cut back, 4 bases at V and 3 bases at J, with 8 bases in the middle. Per the germline V gene, CDR1 is SGHRS and CDR2 is YFSETQ. This CDR3 is CASSQEVGNTIYF. The CDR3 DNA reads TGCGCCAGCAGCCAAGAGGTTGGAAACACCATATATTTT. Looking up the rest from reference TRBV5-1 and TRBJ1-3 gives the full variable domain: KAGVTQTPRYLIKTRGQQVTLSCSPISGHRSVSWYQQTPGQGLQFLFEYFSETQRNKGNFPGRFSGRQFSNSRSEMNVSTLELGDSALYLCASSQEVGNTIYFGEGSWLTVV.

This clonotype was seen many times. The chain has TRBV7-6 and TRBJ2-7, with 11 bases that match TRBD2. V lost 5 bases, J lost 7 bases, and 7 bases stayed unmatched. This CDR3 region has 14 residues. CDR1 is SGHVS, CDR2 FNYEAQ, per germline. The CDR3 loop reads CASSHTSGSGEQYF. CDR3 DNA: TGTGCCAGCAGCCATACTAGCGGGAGTGGTGAGCAGTACTTC.

With respect to this clonotype: One end of the junction fails to match germline, which may point to a read error. The chain recombines TRBV19 with TRBJ1-6, with TRBD1 identical over 8 bases. CDR1 is LNHDA, CDR2 SQIVND, per germline (reference sequence). The CDR3 has 13 amino acids. The CDR3 sequence is CVSSISGGSALHF. DNA of the CDR3: TGTGTCAGTAGTATATCAGGGGGCAGCGCCCTCCACTTT. Full variable domain (outside the CDR3, taken from reference TRBV19 and TRBJ1-6): DGGITQSPKYLFRKEGQNVTLSCEQNLNHDAMYWYRQDPGQGLRLIYYSQIVNDFQKGDIAEGYSVSREKKESFPLTVTSAQKNPTAFYLCVSSISGGSALHFGNGTRLTVT.

The chain couples TRBV7-9 to TRBJ2-5; tentatively, D is TRBD2 (5 bases). CDR3 length: 16 residues. The V end was cut by 5 bases, the J end by 0 bases, with 16 bases between. Germline-derived CDR1 and CDR2 are SEHNR and FQNEAQ (reference sequence). CDR3 nucleotide sequence: TGTGCCAGCAGCCACGCGAGCGGAACCGACCAAGAGACCCAGTACTTC. This sequence encodes CASSHASGTDQETQYF.